The entry below gives a single T cell receptor beta chain sequence along with its context. Its target is not known. V was clipped by 4 bases and J by 6 bases; unmatched bases: 2. This CDR3 is built from 13 residues. Per the germline V gene, CDR1 is SGDLS and CDR2 is YYNGEE. The record originates from a study of T cells after posttransplantation cyclophosphamide. Study outcomes and limitations: Blood and skin or GI T cell repertoires showed limited TRB overlap. Recipient CMV seropositivity and CMV reactivation strongly tracked TRB clonality. Later post-transplant blood repertoires were often dominated by donor CD8+ memory clones.

A marrow graft followed busulfan-fludarabine conditioning, with cyclophosphamide on days +3 and +4. Sequencing was performed with immunoSEQ multiplex PCR; in TCRdb, only in-frame clones are kept and a portion is missing. The sample lists around 17,000 clones; around 91% were seen once. The sequence came from a male patient aged 55 to 69 who received an allogeneic stem cell transplant from a related donor and was CMV-positive. Some T cells here may be from the graft donor. This material consisted of CD4+ T cells sorted from blood, taken after allogeneic stem cell transplant with posttransplant cyclophosphamide. The rearrangement uses TRBV9 and TRBJ1-2; 11 bases are shared with TRBD1. CDR3 DNA sequence: TGTGCCAGCAGCCGGGGACAGGGGGATGGCTACACCTTC. The encoded protein is CASSRGQGDGYTF.